These 23 T cell receptor beta chains were all obtained from the same sample, sequenced in a study of vaccination effects on CD4 cells after COVID-19. Libraries were prepared by immunoSEQ multiplex PCR; TCRdb keeps only in-frame clonotypes and omits some of them. The sample includes tens of thousands of clones, approximately 73% of them seen just once. These receptors have no known antigen. Before sequencing, viral peptide pools were used by the ViraFEST assay to expand antigen-specific CD4+ T cells. Following 10 days of culture, CD4+ T cells were isolated. Confirmation by PCR established that the person had SARS-CoV-2 infection between March and December 2020. The input for sequencing was CD4+ T cells from PBMCs cultured with a peptide pool, taken before COVID-19 vaccination. The receptors here all came from a human donor who had a prior SARS-CoV-2 infection.

The CDR3 sequence: CASSQKTTSGDSYEQYF. CDR3 DNA: TGCGCCAGCAGCCAAAAAACCACTAGCGGGGACTCCTACGAGCAGTACTTC. V and J are TRBV4-1 and TRBJ2-7; 10 positions match TRBD2. CDR1 is MGHRA, CDR2 YSYEKL, per germline. V was pared by 2 bases and J by 0 bases, with 7 bases of the junction left unmatched. This CDR3 region has 17 residues.

The chain links TRBV3-1 (or the pseudogene TRBV3-2) to TRBJ1-1; D not certain. CDR3 length: 15 amino acids. Germline CDR1 is LGHDT and CDR2 is YNNKEL (reference sequence). Trimming left V 5 bases short and J 2 bases short, with 15 bases between. The CDR3 protein is CASSLYAGINTEAFF. CDR3 DNA: TGTGCCAGCAGCTTATACGCCGGGATTAACACTGAAGCTTTCTTT.

The V call is TRBV3-1 (or the pseudogene TRBV3-2), the J call TRBJ2-2; weak D call: TRBD1 (6 bases). This CDR3 contains 14 residues. CDR1 is LGHDT, CDR2 YNNKEL, per germline (reference sequence). Deletions cut 0 bases from V and 5 bases from J, with 7 bases between. The CDR3 sequence is CASSQETGTGELFF. CDR3 sequence (DNA): TGTGCCAGCAGCCAAGAAACAGGGACCGGGGAGCTGTTTTTT.

V is TRBV6-2 or TRBV6-3 and J is TRBJ2-5, with 12 bases aligning to TRBD1. Germline assignment: CDR1 MNHEY and CDR2 SVGEGT. V dropped 6 bases and J dropped 3; count of bases not matched to a gene: 11. The CDR3 runs 17 residues. The CDR3 coding sequence is TGTGCCAGCAGCCGCCGGGACAGGGGGCGGGGAGAAGAGACCCAGTACTTC. Translated: CASSRRDRGRGEETQYF.

V gene TRBV7-9 combines with J gene TRBJ2-7, with 7 bases lining up with TRBD1. The CDR3 sequence is 15 residues long. Germline CDR1 and CDR2: SEHNR and FQNEAQ (reference sequence). Trimming took 5 bases from V and 4 from J; bases not matched to a gene: 11. CDR3 DNA sequence: TGTGCCAGCAGCCCCGCCGGGACAGAGGTATACGAGCAGTACTTC. The encoded protein is CASSPAGTEVYEQYF.

The V and J genes are TRBV4-2 and TRBJ2-2; TRBD1 might be the D (6 bases). Trimming stripped 1 base from V and 3 bases from J, with 12 bases between. Germline assignment: CDR1 LGHNA and CDR2 YNFKEQ. The length of the CDR3 is 16 residues. The CDR3 region has the DNA TGTGCCAGCAGCCAAGCGGCGGCAGGGGACACCGGGGAGCTGTTTTTT. Its translation is CASSQAAAGDTGELFF.

The V gene is TRBV30, the J gene TRBJ1-1; 8 positions agree with TRBD1. Germline CDR1 is GTSNPN and CDR2 is SVGIG (reference sequence). The CDR3 is made up of 13 amino acids. The trim removed 1 base at V and 6 bases at J, leaving 4 bases unmatched. The CDR3 sequence: CAWSGTGSAEAFF. CDR3 DNA: TGTGCCTGGAGTGGGACAGGGAGCGCTGAAGCTTTCTTT.

On this clone itself: Other DNA sequences in this specimen translate into the identical CDR3. This rearrangement joins TRBV5-4 to TRBJ2-5, with D perhaps matching TRBD1 (5 bases). Per germline, CDR1 SGHNT and CDR2 YYREEE (reference sequence). The V end was cut by 7 bases, the J end by 4 bases, with 8 bases between. There are 11 residues in the CDR3. CDR3 loop: CASGDRETQYF. Here the CDR3 DNA reads TGTGCCAGCGGCGACAGAGAGACCCAGTACTTC.

The rearrangement joins TRBV4-1 to TRBJ2-7; D possibly corresponds to TRBD2 (5 bases). The CDR3 is 18 amino acids. Germline V gives CDR1 MGHRA, CDR2 YSYEKL. V lost 0 bases and J lost 4, with 22 bases in between. This chain's CDR3 is CASSQELARPPEGYEQYF. CDR3 sequence (DNA): TGCGCCAGCAGCCAAGAGTTAGCCCGACCCCCTGAGGGATACGAGCAGTACTTC.

This chain uses TRBV2 with TRBJ2-7; unclear D gene. Germline V gene lookup returns CDR1 SNHLY and CDR2 FYNNEI. The V end lost 1 base, the J end lost 0 bases, and 7 bases lay between the germline ends. The CDR3 has 14 residues. The CDR3 region is CASSEDKSSYEQYF. CDR3 nucleotide sequence: TGTGCCAGCAGTGAAGATAAGAGCTCCTACGAGCAGTACTTC.

The chain is built from TRBV6-4 and TRBJ2-3, with D tentatively TRBD1 (5 bases). Per germline, CDR1 MRHNA and CDR2 SNTAGT. The CDR3 covers 14 residues. V lost 1 base to trimming and J lost 5 bases, with 10 bases between them. Here the CDR3 DNA reads TGTGCCAGCAGTGACTTCAACCAGGGAGATACGCAGTATTTT. Translation gives CASSDFNQGDTQYF.

This clone has more than one count but fewer than ten. This chain joins TRBV4-1 and TRBJ2-7; TRBD1 matches 8 bases. The CDR3 sequence is 16 residues long. Germline CDR1 MGHRA, CDR2 YSYEKL. Trimming cost V 3 bases and J 3 bases; bases outside gene matches: 10. The CDR3 sequence is CASSHTYRTGRYEQYF. The CDR3 bases are TGCGCCAGCAGCCACACGTATAGGACAGGGCGCTACGAGCAGTACTTC.

J is TRBJ2-3 and V is TRBV5-4; TRBD2 matches 9 bases. J was trimmed by 2 bases and V by 4 bases; bases with no gene match: 8. The CDR3 spans 16 residues. The germline V gene has CDR1 SGHNT and CDR2 YYREEE (reference sequence). The CDR3 loop reads CASSTRLAESTDTQYF. CDR3 nucleotides: TGTGCCAGCAGCACAAGACTAGCGGAATCCACAGATACGCAGTATTTT. Full variable domain (rest looked up from reference TRBV5-4 and TRBJ2-3): ETGVTQSPTHLIKTRGQQVTLRCSSQSGHNTVSWYQQALGQGPQFIFQYYREEENGRGNFPPRFSGLQFPNYSSELNVNALELDDSALYLCASSTRLAESTDTQYFGPGTRLTVL.

CDR3 sequence: CASSLGQPTNEKLFF. The CDR3 DNA is TGTGCCAGCAGTTTAGGACAGCCTACTAATGAAAAACTGTTTTTT. V is TRBV27 and J is TRBJ1-4, with D possibly TRBD1 on 6 matching bases. V was trimmed by 2 bases and J by 2 bases, leaving 9 bases between them. CDR3 size: 15 residues. Germline values: CDR1 MNHEY, CDR2 SMNVEV (reference sequence).

This clone was counted a few times. The V gene is TRBV6-5, the J gene TRBJ1-2; weak D call: TRBD1 (6 bases). CDR3 length equals 14 residues. V was clipped by 10 bases and J by 0 bases, with 15 bases between them. The germline gives CDR1 MNHEY, CDR2 SVGAGI. CDR3 bases: TGTGCCACCAAAACACAGGGTTCTAACTATGGCTACACCTTC. Amino acids: CATKTQGSNYGYTF.

This chain connects TRBV6-2 or TRBV6-3 to TRBJ1-1, with D perhaps matching TRBD1 (5 bases). This CDR3 region has 13 residues. CDR1 is MNHEY and CDR2 is SVGEGT in the germline V gene. V was clipped by 4 bases and J by 12 bases, with 18 bases between them. The CDR3, as DNA: TGTGCCAGCAGTTTGGCCCTAGGGGCTTTGCCTTTCTTT. The encoded protein is CASSLALGALPFF.

This clone has only a few counts. V gene TRBV2 combines with J gene TRBJ2-3; no definite D call. The ends were cut back, 5 bases at V and 0 bases at J, with 9 bases in the middle. This CDR3 spans 14 amino acids. The germline gives CDR1 SNHLY, CDR2 FYNNEI. The CDR3 DNA reads TGTGCCAGCAGTCCCGGCAGCAGCACAGATACGCAGTATTTT. Residues: CASSPGSSTDTQYF. The full variable domain, its missing parts supplied by reference TRBV2 and TRBJ2-3, is EPEVTQTPSHQVTQMGQEVILRCVPISNHLYFYWYRQILGQKVEFLVSFYNNEISEKSEIFDDQFSVERPDGSNFTLKIRSTKLEDSAMYFCASSPGSSTDTQYFGPGTRLTVL.

The chain has TRBV20-1 and TRBJ1-1; D is uncertain. Germline V gene sequence: CDR1 DFQATT, CDR2 SNEGSKA (reference sequence). The CDR3 consists of 11 residues. Trimming removed 3 bases from V and 4 bases from J, with 6 bases in between. The CDR3 DNA sequence: TGCAGTGCTAGGGGCAGCACTGAAGCTTTCTTT. Translating it yields CSARGSTEAFF.

The chain uses TRBV5-1 and TRBJ2-2; 7 positions match TRBD1. Losses at the gene ends were 4 bases for V and 5 bases for J; bases not matched to a gene: 5. The CDR3 extends over 14 amino acids. Germline V gene data show CDR1 as SGHRS and CDR2 as YFSETQ. This CDR3 is CASSRNRGTGELFF. CDR3 bases: TGCGCCAGCAGCCGCAACAGGGGTACCGGGGAGCTGTTTTTT.

This clone was seen only a few times. The chain has TRBV24-1 and TRBJ2-1; 11 bases agree with TRBD2. This CDR3 comprises 16 residues. CDR1 is KGHDR and CDR2 is SFDVKD in the germline V gene. V gave up 4 bases and J gave up 2 bases; unmatched junction bases: 3. CDR3 coding DNA: TGTGCCACCAGTGAATCACTAGCGGGAGCCTACAATGAGCAGTTCTTC. It translates to CATSESLAGAYNEQFF.

This clone has just a few counts. This chain links TRBV7-2 with TRBJ2-7; D possibly matches TRBD1 or TRBD2 (6 bases each). V dropped 5 bases and J dropped 7 bases, with 21 bases sitting between them. This CDR3 region has 15 residues. In germline, CDR1 is SGHTA, CDR2 FQGNSA. DNA for the CDR3: TGTGCCAGCAGCCACGCCGACCGGGGGCCCCTTGAGCAGTACTTC. Protein sequence: CASSHADRGPLEQYF.

This clone was picked up a small number of times. The chain combines TRBV5-1 with TRBJ2-7; the match to TRBD2 covers 11 bases. CDR1 is SGHRS and CDR2 is YFSETQ in the germline V gene. The V and J ends lost 3 bases and 3 bases, in that order; junction bases with no gene match: 8. The CDR3 extends over 16 amino acids. The CDR3 nucleotides are TGCGCCAGCAGCTCAAGGACTAGCGGGCTAAACTACGAGCAGTACTTC. The encoded protein is CASSSRTSGLNYEQYF.

V gene TRBV29-1 combines with J gene TRBJ2-7; D possibly matches TRBD1 or TRBD2 (6 bases each). V shed 7 bases and J shed 6 bases, with 16 bases lying between them. Per the germline V gene, CDR1 is SQVTM and CDR2 is ANQGSEA. CDR3 length: 12 residues. DNA of the CDR3: TGCAGCGCTAGACCGGGGGCCAGCGAGCAGTACTTC. This codes for CSARPGASEQYF.